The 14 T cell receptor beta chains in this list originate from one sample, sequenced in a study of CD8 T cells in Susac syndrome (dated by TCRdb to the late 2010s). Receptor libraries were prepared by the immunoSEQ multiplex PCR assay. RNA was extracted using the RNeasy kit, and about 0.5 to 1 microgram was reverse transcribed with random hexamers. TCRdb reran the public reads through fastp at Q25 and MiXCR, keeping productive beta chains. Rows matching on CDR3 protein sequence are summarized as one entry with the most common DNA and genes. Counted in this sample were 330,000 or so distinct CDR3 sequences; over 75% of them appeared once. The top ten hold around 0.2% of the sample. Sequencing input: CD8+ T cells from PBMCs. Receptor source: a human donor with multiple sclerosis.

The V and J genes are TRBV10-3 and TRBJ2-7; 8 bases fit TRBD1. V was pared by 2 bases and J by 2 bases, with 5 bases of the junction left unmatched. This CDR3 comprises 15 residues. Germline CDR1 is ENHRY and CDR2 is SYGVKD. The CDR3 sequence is CAISEEGRGPYEQYF. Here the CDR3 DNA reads TGTGCCATCAGTGAGGAGGGCAGGGGGCCCTACGAGCAGTACTTC.

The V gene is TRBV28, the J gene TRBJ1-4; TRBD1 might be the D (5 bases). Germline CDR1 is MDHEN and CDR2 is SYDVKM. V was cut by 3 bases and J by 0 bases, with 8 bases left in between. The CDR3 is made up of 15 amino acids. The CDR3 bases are TGTGCCAGCAGTTTCCGGGGACCAACTAATGAAAAACTGTTTTTT. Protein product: CASSFRGPTNEKLFF.

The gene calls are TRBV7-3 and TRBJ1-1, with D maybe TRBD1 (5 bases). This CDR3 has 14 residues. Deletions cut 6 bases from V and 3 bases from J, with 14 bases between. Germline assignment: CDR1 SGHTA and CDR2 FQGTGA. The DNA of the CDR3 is TGTGCCAGCAGTCAGGGACCGAGGGACACTGAAGCTTTCTTT. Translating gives CASSQGPRDTEAFF. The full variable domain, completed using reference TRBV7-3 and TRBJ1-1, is GAGVSQTPSNKVTEKGKYVELRCDPISGHTALYWYRQSLGQGPEFLIYFQGTGAADDSGLPNDRFFAVRPEGSVSTLKIQRTERGDSAVYLCASSQGPRDTEAFFGQGTRLTVV.

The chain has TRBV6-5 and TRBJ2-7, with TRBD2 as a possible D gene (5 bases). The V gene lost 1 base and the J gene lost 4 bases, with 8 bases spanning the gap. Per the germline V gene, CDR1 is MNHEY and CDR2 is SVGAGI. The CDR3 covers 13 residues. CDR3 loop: CASSYFEGYEQYF. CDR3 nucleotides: TGTGCCAGCAGTTACTTTGAGGGATACGAGCAGTACTTC.

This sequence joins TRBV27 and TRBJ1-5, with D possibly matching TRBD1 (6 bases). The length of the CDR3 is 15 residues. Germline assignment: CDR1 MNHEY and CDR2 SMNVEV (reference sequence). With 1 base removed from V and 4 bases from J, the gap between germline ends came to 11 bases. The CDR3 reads CASSLYTGMNQPQHF. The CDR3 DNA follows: TGTGCCAGCAGTTTATATACAGGGATGAATCAGCCCCAGCATTTT.

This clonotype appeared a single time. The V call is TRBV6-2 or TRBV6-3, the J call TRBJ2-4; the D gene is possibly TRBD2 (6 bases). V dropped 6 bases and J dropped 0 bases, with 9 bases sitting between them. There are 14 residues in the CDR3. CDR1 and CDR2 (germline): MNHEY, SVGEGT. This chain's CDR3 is CASSRGLAKNIQYF. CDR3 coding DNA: TGTGCCAGCAGCCGGGGACTAGCCAAAAACATTCAGTACTTC.

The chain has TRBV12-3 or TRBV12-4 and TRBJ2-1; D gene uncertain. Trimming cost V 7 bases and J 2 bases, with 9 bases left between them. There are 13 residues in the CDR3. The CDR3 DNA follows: TGTGCCAGCAAGGCTCCAGCCTACAATGAGCAGTTCTTC. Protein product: CASKAPAYNEQFF.

Written as DNA, the CDR3 is TGCAGTGCTAGAACCCAGCTAAGGCTAGATACGCAGTATTTT. Translating gives CSARTQLRLDTQYF. V gene TRBV20-1 combines with J gene TRBJ2-3; D not resolved. The germline V gene encodes CDR1 DFQATT and CDR2 SNEGSKA (reference sequence). CDR3 length equals 14 residues. Trimming took off 2 bases at V and 5 bases at J, with 14 bases between the two ends.

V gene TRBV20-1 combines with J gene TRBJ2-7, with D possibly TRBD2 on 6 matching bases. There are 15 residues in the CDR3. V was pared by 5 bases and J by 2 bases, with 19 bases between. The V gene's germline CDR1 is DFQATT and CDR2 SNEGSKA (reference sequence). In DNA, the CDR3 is TGCAGTGCTGGAAGGCGGGGCCTGGAGACCTACGAGCAGTACTTC. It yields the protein CSAGRRGLETYEQYF.

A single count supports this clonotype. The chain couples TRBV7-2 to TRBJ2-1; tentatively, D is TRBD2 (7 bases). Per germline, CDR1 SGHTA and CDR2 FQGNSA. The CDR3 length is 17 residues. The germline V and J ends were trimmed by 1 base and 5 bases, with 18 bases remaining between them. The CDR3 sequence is CASSLVGGEAPHNEQFF. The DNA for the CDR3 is TGTGCCAGCAGCTTAGTAGGGGGGGAAGCACCCCACAATGAGCAGTTCTTC.

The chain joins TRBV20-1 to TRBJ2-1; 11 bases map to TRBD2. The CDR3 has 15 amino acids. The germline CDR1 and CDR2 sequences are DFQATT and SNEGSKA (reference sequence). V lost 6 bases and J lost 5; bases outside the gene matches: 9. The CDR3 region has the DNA TGCAGTGCAGACGCGGGACTAGCGGTTGACAATGAGCAGTTCTTC. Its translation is CSADAGLAVDNEQFF.

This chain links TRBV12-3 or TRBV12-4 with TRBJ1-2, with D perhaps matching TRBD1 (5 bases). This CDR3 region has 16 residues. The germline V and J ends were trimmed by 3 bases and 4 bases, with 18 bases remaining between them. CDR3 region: CASSFPPAGQIYGYTF. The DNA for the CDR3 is TGTGCCAGCAGTTTCCCGCCGGCGGGGCAGATCTATGGCTACACCTTC.

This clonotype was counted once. Written as DNA, the CDR3 is TGTGCCACCAGTGCAGGACAGGGGAAAGGAGCCTACGAGCAGTACTTC. It yields the protein CATSAGQGKGAYEQYF. This chain uses TRBV24-1 with TRBJ2-7; 9 nucleotides match TRBD1. CDR1 and CDR2 (germline): KGHDR, SFDVKD. V shed 5 bases and J 2 bases; nucleotides not matched to a gene: 9. The CDR3 is made up of 16 amino acids.

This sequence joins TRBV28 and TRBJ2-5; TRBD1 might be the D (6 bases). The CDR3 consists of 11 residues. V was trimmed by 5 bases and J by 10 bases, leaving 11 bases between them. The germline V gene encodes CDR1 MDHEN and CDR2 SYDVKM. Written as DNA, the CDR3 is TGTGCCAGCAGTACAGGGTGGGACCAGTACTTC. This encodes CASSTGWDQYF.